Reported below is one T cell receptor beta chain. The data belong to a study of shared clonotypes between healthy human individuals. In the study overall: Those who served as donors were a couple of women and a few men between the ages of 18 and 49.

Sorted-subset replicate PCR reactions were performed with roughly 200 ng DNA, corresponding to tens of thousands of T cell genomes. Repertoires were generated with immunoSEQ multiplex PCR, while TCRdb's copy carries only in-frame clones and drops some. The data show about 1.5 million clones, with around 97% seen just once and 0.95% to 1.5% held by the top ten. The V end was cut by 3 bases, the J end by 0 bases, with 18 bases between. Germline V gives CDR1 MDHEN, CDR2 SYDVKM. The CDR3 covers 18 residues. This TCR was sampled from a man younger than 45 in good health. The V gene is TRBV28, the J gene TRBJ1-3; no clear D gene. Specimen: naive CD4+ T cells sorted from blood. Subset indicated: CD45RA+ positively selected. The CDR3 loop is CASSFSITAANSGNTIYF. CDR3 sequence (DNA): TGTGCCAGCAGTTTCTCAATAACGGCAGCGAACTCTGGAAACACCATATATTTT.